The 14 T cell receptor beta chains below were found in one sample sequenced in a study of shared clonotypes between healthy human individuals (TCRdb year 2020). The library relied on the immunoSEQ multiplex PCR assay. TCRdb mirrors the immuneACCESS table, restricted to in-frame sequences. Some clones are absent from its copies; in checked studies, under half trace to an unresolved V gene, and the reason for the others is unknown. Present in this sample are 2 million to 2.5 million clones, more than 85% of which were seen just once. Together, the top ten hold approximately 0.4% of the sample. The specimen sequenced was naive CD4+ T cells from PBMCs. The cell subset or site label here, explained by the study, means: CD45RA+ positively selected. The receptors were sampled from a man younger than 30 in good health. Some clones in this sample may be carry-over from other donors' samples.

This chain joins TRBV5-1 and TRBJ1-2; 8 bases align to TRBD1. V shed 7 bases, J shed 4 bases, and the junction held 12 bases outside the gene matches. The CDR3 runs to 15 residues. Germline-derived CDR1 and CDR2 are SGHRS and YFSETQ. The CDR3 DNA sequence: TGCGCCAGCTCGGAGACAGGGGACTTGGGCTATGGCTACACCTTC. This codes for CASSETGDLGYGYTF.

Comment on this clone: Other nucleotide sequences in the sample specify the same CDR3. V is TRBV5-1 and J is TRBJ1-1; 8 bases align to TRBD1. With V trimmed by 4 bases and J by 1 base, 3 bases remained unmatched. Germline CDR1 and CDR2: SGHRS and YFSETQ. This CDR3 has 14 amino acids. The CDR3: CASSGGTGNTEAFF. The CDR3, as DNA: TGCGCCAGCAGCGGAGGGACAGGGAACACTGAAGCTTTCTTT. Variable domain in full (rest from reference TRBV5-1 and TRBJ1-1): KAGVTQTPRYLIKTRGQQVTLSCSPISGHRSVSWYQQTPGQGLQFLFEYFSETQRNKGNFPGRFSGRQFSNSRSEMNVSTLELGDSALYLCASSGGTGNTEAFFGQGTRLTVV.

V gene TRBV5-6 combines with J gene TRBJ2-5; D remains ambiguous. The J call may be mistaken, given a closer DNA end match to TRBJ2-7. This CDR3 region has 14 residues. The germline V gene has CDR1 SGHDT and CDR2 YYEEEE. In DNA form, the CDR3 reads TGTGCCAGCAGCTTGCGTACAGCGCTCTACGAGCAGTACTTC. This encodes CASSLRTALYEQYF.

The chain links TRBV6-1 to TRBJ2-1; D not certain. The CDR3 totals 15 residues. V lost 2 bases and J lost 5, with 13 bases in between. From germline, CDR1 is MNHNS and CDR2 SASEGT. The CDR3 DNA reads as TGTGCCAGCAGTGAATTGCGCGGATATAACAATGAGCAGTTCTTC. Its protein product is CASSELRGYNNEQFF.

V is TRBV5-5 and J is TRBJ2-5; D is uncertain. The CDR3 has 15 residues. Per the germline V gene, CDR1 is SGHKS and CDR2 is YYEKEE (reference sequence). V was pared by 2 bases and J by 0 bases, with 11 bases between. CDR3 DNA: TGTGCCAGCAGCTTCGAGGTACTGTACCAAGAGACCCAGTACTTC. Translating it yields CASSFEVLYQETQYF. Combining the CDR3 with reference TRBV5-5 and TRBJ2-5 gives the whole variable domain DAGVTQSPTHLIKTRGQQVTLRCSPISGHKSVSWYQQVLGQGPQFIFQYYEKEERGRGNFPDRFSARQFPNYSSELNVNALLLGDSALYLCASSFEVLYQETQYFGPGTRLLVL.

The V call is TRBV30, the J call TRBJ1-6; D remains unclear. Germline V CDR1 and CDR2: GTSNPN, SVGIG (reference sequence). V lost 0 bases and J lost 5, with 8 bases in between. The CDR3 consists of 14 residues. CDR3 sequence reads: CAWSVLQNNSPLHF. In nucleotides, the CDR3 is TGTGCCTGGAGTGTACTACAGAATAATTCACCCCTCCACTTT.

The chain has TRBV15 and TRBJ2-7; the match to TRBD2 covers 8 bases. CDR1 is LNHNV and CDR2 is YYDKDF in the germline V gene (reference sequence). The CDR3 consists of 15 residues. J lost 7 bases, V lost 0 bases, and 8 bases had no gene match. Here the CDR3 reads CATSRDSGGSREQYF. The CDR3 region has the DNA TGTGCCACCAGCAGAGATTCGGGGGGGAGCAGGGAGCAGTACTTC. The full variable domain, in which reference TRBV15 and TRBJ2-7 provide the parts outside the CDR3, is DAMVIQNPRYQVTQFGKPVTLSCSQTLNHNVMYWYQQKSSQAPKLLFHYYDKDFNNEADTPDNFQSRRPNTSFCFLDIRSPGLGDTAMYLCATSRDSGGSREQYFGPGTRLTVT.

The chain recombines TRBV29-1 with TRBJ1-2, with 12 bases lining up with TRBD1. V dropped 7 bases and J dropped 7; count of bases not matched to a gene: 13. Germline loops: CDR1 SQVTM, CDR2 ANQGSEA. This CDR3 contains 15 residues. CDR3 sequence (DNA): TGCAGCGCTGGGACAGGGGGCAGTTCTTTGGGTGGCTACACCTTC. It translates to CSAGTGGSSLGGYTF.

The gene calls are TRBV30 and TRBJ2-5; 7 nucleotides align to TRBD2. This CDR3 spans 13 amino acids. The V and J ends lost 4 bases and 4 bases, in that order; junction bases with no gene match: 6. The V gene's germline CDR1 is GTSNPN and CDR2 SVGIG (reference sequence). The CDR3 spells CAWNPGRGETQYF. For the CDR3, the DNA is TGTGCCTGGAATCCAGGGAGGGGAGAGACCCAGTACTTC.

The chain recombines TRBV5-6 with TRBJ2-3; D may be TRBD1 (6 bases). V lost 1 base, J lost 11 bases, and 11 bases lay in between. CDR1 SGHDT and CDR2 YYEEEE come from the germline V gene. CDR3 length: 12 residues. CDR3 DNA sequence: TGTGCCAGCAGCTTGTTCAGGGGAGTGCAGTATTTT. It is translated as CASSLFRGVQYF.

The CDR3 nucleotides read TGTGCCAGCTCACCACAACAGGGGTCCCAAGAGACCCAGTACTTC. Residues: CASSPQQGSQETQYF. The genes are TRBV18 and TRBJ2-5, with TRBD1 matching over 7 bases. CDR3 length equals 15 residues. The junction had 3 bases not matched to a gene; V was cut back by 1 base and J by 1 base. The germline V gene has CDR1 KGHSH and CDR2 LQKENI.

The CDR3 sequence: CSVERIGQGLGEQYF. In DNA form, the CDR3 reads TGCAGCGTTGAAAGAATTGGACAGGGTTTGGGCGAGCAGTACTTC. The J gene is TRBJ2-7, the V gene TRBV29-1; 8 bases are shared with TRBD1. Trimming at V came to 2 bases and at J to 6 bases, leaving 12 bases not matched to a gene. Germline CDR1 is SQVTM and CDR2 is ANQGSEA. The CDR3 is 15 residues long.

The chain employs TRBV29-1 and TRBJ2-5; D gene unclear. This CDR3 is 12 amino acids long. The V gene's germline CDR1 is SQVTM and CDR2 ANQGSEA. Trimming pared 7 bases from V and 5 bases from J, leaving 14 bases between. CDR3 DNA sequence: TGCAGCGCCCGGGCCGGGCGGGAGACCCAGTACTTC. Its translation is CSARAGRETQYF.

The chain couples TRBV30 to TRBJ1-1; 8 nucleotides line up with TRBD1. J gave up 4 bases and V 5 bases, and 18 bases lay outside the gene matches. CDR1 and CDR2 (germline): GTSNPN, SVGIG (reference sequence). The CDR3 extends over 17 amino acids. The CDR3: CAWDHRTGLGGSTEAFF. For the CDR3, the DNA is TGTGCCTGGGACCATAGGACAGGGCTTGGGGGGAGCACTGAAGCTTTCTTT.